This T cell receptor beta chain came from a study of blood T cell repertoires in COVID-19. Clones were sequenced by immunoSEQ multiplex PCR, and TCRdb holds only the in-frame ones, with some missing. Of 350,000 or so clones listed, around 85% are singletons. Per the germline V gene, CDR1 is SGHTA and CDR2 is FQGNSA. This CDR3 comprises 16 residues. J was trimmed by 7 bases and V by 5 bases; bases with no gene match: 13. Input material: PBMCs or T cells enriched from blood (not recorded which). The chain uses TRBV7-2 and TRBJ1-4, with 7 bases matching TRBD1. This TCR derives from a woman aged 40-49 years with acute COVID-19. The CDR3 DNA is TGTGCCAGCAGCCTCTCCGGGACCGAGGGGGCTGAAAAACTGTTTTTT. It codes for CASSLSGTEGAEKLFF.